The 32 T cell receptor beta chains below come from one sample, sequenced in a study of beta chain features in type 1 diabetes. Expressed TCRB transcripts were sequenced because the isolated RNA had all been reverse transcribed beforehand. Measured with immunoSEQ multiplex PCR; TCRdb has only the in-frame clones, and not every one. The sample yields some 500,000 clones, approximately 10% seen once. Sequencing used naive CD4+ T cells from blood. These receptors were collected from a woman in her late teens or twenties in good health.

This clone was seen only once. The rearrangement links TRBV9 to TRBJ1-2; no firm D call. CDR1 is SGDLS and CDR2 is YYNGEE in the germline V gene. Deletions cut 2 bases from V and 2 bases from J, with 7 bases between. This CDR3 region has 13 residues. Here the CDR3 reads CASSVNPNYGYTF. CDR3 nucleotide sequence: TGTGCCAGCAGCGTGAATCCGAACTATGGCTACACCTTC.

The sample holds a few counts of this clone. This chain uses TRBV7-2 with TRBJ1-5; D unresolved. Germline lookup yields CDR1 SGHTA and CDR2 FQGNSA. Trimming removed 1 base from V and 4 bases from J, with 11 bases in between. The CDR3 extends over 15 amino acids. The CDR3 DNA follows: TGTGCCAGCAGCTTAGAGTACGTAGGAAATCAGCCCCAGCATTTT. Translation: CASSLEYVGNQPQHF.

CDR3: CASSQDRGGGPTYEQYV. The CDR3 DNA reads TGCGCCAGCAGCCAAGACCGCGGTGGCGGACCAACCTACGAGCAGTACGTC. This chain uses TRBV4-3 with TRBJ2-7; no firm D call. V was clipped by 0 bases and J by 2 bases, with 17 bases between them. Germline loops: CDR1 LGHNA, CDR2 YSLEER. This CDR3 contains 17 residues.

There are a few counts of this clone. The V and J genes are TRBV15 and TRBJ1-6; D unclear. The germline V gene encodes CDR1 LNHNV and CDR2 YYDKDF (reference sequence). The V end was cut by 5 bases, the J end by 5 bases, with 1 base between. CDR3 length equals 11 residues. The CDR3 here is CATSHNSPLHF. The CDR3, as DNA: TGTGCCACCAGCCATAATTCACCCCTCCACTTT.

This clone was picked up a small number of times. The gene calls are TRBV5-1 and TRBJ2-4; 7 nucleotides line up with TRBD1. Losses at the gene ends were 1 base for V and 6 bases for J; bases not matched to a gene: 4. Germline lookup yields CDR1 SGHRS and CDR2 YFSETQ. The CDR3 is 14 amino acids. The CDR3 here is CASSLTGEGNIQYF. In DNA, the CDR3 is TGCGCCAGCAGCTTGACAGGGGAAGGAAACATTCAGTACTTC.

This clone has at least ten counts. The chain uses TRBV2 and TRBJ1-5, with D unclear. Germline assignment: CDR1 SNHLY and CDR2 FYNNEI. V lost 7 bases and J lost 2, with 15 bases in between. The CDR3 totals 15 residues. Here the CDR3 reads CASKRYREGNQPQHF. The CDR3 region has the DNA TGTGCCAGCAAGCGGTATAGGGAGGGCAATCAGCCCCAGCATTTT.

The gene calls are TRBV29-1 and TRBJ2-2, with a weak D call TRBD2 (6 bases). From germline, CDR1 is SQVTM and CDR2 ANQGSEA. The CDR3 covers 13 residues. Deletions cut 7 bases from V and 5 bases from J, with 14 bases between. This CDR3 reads CSGVEGPTGELFF. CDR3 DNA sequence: TGCAGCGGTGTGGAGGGGCCGACCGGGGAGCTGTTTTTT.

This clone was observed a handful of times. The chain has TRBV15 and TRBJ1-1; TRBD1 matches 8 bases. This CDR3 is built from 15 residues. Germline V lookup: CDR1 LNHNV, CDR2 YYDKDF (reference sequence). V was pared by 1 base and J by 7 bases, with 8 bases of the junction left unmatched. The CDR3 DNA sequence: TGTGCCACCAGCAGAGCCGGGACAGGCCTCCTTGAAGCTTTCTTT. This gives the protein CATSRAGTGLLEAFF.

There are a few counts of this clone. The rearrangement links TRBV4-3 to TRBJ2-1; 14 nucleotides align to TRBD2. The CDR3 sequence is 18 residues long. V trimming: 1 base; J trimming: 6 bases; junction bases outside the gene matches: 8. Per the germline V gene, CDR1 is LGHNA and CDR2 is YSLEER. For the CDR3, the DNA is TGCGCCAGCAGCCAAGTTAAGACTAGCGGGAGGGCTTCCAATGAGCAGTTCTTC. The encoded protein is CASSQVKTSGRASNEQFF.

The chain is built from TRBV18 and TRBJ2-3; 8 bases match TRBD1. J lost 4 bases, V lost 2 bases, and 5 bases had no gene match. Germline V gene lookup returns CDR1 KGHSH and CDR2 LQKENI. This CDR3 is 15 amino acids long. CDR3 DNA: TGTGCCAGCTCACCATCGAGACAGGGGCCAGATACGCAGTATTTT. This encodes CASSPSRQGPDTQYF.

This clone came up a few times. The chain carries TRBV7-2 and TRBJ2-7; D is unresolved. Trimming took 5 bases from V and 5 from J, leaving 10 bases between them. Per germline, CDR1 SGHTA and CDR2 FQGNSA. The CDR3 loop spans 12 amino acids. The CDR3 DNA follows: TGTGCCAGCAGCCAAGCTCAGGACGAGCAGTACTTC. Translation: CASSQAQDEQYF.

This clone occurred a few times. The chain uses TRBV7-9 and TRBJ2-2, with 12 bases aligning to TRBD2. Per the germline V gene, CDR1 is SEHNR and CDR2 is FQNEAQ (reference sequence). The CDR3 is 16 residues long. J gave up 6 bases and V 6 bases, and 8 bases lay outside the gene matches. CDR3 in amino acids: CASSRRLAGESGELFF. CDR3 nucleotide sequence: TGTGCCAGCAGTCGACGACTAGCGGGAGAATCCGGGGAGCTGTTTTTT.

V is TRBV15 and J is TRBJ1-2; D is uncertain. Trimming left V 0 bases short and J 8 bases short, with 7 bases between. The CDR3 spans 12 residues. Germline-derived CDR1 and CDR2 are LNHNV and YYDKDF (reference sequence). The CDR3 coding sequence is TGTGCCACCAGCAGAGATCTTTTCGGCTACACCTTC. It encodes CATSRDLFGYTF.

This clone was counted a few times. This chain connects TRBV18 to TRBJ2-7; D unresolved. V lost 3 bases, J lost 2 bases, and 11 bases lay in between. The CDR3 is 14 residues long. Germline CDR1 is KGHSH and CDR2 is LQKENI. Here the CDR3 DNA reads TGTGCCAGCTCACCCTTGGCAGGCACCTACGAGCAGTACTTC. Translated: CASSPLAGTYEQYF. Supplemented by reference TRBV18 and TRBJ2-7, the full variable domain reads NAGVMQNPRHLVRRRGQEARLRCSPMKGHSHVYWYRQLPEEGLKFMVYLQKENIIDESGMPKERFSAEFPKEGPSILRIQQVVRGDSAAYFCASSPLAGTYEQYFGPGTRLTVT.

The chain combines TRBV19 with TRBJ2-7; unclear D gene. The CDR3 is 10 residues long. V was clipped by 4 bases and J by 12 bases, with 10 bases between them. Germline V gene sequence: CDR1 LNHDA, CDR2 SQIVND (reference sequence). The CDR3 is CASSTSGPYF. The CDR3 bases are TGTGCCAGTAGTACCTCTGGCCCGTACTTC.

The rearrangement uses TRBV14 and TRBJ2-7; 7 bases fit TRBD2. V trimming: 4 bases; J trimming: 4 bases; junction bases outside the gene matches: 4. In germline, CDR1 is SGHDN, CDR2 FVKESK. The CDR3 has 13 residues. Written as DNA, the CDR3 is TGTGCCAGCAGCCGTGCCGGGGGGTACGAGCAGTACGTC. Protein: CASSRAGGYEQYV.

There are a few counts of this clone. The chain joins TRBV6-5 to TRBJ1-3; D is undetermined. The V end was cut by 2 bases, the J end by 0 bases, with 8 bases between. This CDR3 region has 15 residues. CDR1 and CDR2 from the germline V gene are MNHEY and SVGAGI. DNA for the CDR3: TGTGCCAGCAGTTACACGGAGAACTCTGGAAACACCATATATTTT. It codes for CASSYTENSGNTIYF.

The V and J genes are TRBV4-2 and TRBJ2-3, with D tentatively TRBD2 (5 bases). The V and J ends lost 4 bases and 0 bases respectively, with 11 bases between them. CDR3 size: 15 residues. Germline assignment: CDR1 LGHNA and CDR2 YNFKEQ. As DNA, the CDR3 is TGTGCCAGCAGCCCCCCAGCGGTGAGCACAGATACGCAGTATTTT. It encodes CASSPPAVSTDTQYF.

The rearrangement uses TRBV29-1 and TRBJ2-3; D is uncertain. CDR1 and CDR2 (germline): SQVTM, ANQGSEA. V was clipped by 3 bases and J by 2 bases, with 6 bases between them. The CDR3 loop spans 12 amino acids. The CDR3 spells CSVDGSTDTQYF. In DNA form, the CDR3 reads TGCAGCGTTGACGGGTCCACAGATACGCAGTATTTT.

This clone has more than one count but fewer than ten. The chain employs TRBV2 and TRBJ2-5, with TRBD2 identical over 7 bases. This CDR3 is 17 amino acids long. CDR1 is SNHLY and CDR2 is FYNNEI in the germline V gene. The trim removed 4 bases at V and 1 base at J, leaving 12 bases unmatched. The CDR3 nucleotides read TGTGCCAGCAGTGCCTCCCGGGGAACTAGCGCCCAAGAGACCCAGTACTTC. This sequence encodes CASSASRGTSAQETQYF.

The DNA for the CDR3 is TGTGCCAGCACCCCAATCAGCTCTGGGGCCAACGTCCTGACTTTC. It codes for CASTPISSGANVLTF. The chain uses TRBV28 and TRBJ2-6; no definite D call. The CDR3 consists of 15 residues. Germline V CDR1 and CDR2: MDHEN, SYDVKM. With 7 bases removed from V and 0 bases from J, the gap between germline ends came to 10 bases.

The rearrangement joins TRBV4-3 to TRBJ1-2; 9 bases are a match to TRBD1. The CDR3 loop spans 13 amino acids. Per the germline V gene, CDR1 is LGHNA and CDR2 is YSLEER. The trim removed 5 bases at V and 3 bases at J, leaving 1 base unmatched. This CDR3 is CASSGQGHYGYTF. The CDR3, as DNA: TGCGCCAGCAGCGGACAGGGGCACTATGGCTACACCTTC.

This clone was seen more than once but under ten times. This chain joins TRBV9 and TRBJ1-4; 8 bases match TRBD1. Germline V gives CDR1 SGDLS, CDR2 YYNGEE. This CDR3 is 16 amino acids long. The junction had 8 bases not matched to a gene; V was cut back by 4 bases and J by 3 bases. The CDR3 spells CASSIRTGRPNEKLFF. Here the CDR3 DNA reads TGTGCCAGCAGCATCCGGACAGGGAGGCCTAATGAAAAACTGTTTTTT.

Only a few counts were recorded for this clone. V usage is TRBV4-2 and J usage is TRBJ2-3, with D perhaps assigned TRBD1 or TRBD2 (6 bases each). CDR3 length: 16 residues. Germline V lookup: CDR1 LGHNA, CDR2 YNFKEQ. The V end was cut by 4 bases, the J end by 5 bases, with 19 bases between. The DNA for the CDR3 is TGTGCCAGCAGCCTCCACAACAGGGCCGGGGGAGATACGCAGTATTTT. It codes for CASSLHNRAGGDTQYF.

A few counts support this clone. CDR3 amino acids: CSVDPFTSGRAGLDTQYF. CDR3 DNA sequence: TGCAGCGTCGACCCCTTTACTAGCGGGAGGGCCGGATTAGATACGCAGTATTTT. The chain couples TRBV29-1 to TRBJ2-3; 13 nucleotides align to TRBD2. J lost 5 bases, V lost 6 bases, and 17 bases had no gene match. The CDR3 is 18 residues long. Germline V gene data show CDR1 as SQVTM and CDR2 as ANQGSEA.

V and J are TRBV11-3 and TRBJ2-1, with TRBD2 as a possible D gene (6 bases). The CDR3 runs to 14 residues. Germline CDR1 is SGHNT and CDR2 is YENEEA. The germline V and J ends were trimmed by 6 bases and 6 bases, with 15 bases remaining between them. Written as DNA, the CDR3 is TGTGCCAGCAGATCTGTAGCGGAGCTCAATGAGCAGTTCTTC. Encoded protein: CASRSVAELNEQFF.

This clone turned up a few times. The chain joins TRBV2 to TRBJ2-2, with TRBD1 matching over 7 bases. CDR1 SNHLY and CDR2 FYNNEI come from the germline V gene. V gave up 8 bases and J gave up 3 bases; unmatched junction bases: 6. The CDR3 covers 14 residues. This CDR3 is CASRRTGDTGELFF. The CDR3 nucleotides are TGTGCCAGCCGACGGACAGGTGACACCGGGGAGCTGTTTTTT.

CDR3 sequence reads: CASTAEGDTEAFF. CDR3 nucleotides: TGTGCCAGCACCGCTGAGGGGGACACTGAAGCTTTCTTT. The chain is built from TRBV19 and TRBJ1-1; tentative D call: TRBD1 (6 bases). Deletions cut 9 bases from V and 3 bases from J, with 14 bases between. The CDR3 spans 13 residues. Germline lookup yields CDR1 LNHDA and CDR2 SQIVND (reference sequence).

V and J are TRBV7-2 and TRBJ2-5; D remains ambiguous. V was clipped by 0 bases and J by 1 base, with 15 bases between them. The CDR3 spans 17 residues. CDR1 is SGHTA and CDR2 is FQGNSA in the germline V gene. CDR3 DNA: TGTGCCAGCAGCTTAGCGCTTTTTGGGCTTTCCCAAGAGACCCAGTACTTC. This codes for CASSLALFGLSQETQYF.

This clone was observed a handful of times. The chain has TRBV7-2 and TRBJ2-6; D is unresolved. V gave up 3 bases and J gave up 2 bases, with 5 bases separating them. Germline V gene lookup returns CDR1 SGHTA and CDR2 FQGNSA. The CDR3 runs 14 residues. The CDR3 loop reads CASSFNPGANVLTF. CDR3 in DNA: TGTGCCAGCAGCTTTAACCCTGGGGCCAACGTCCTGACTTTC.

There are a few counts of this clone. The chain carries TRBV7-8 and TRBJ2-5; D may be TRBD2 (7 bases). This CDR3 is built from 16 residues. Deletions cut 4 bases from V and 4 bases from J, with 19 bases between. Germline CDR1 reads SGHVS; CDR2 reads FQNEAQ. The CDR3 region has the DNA TGTGCCAGCAGCTACTCCTTCATGGGGGGGCCAGAGACCCAGTACTTC. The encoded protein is CASSYSFMGGPETQYF. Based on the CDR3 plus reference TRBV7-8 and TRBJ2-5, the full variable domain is GAGVSQSPRYKVAKRGQDVALRCDPISGHVSLFWYQQALGQGPEFLTYFQNEAQLDKSGLPSDRFFAERPEGSVSTLKIQRTQQEDSAVYLCASSYSFMGGPETQYFGPGTRLLVL.

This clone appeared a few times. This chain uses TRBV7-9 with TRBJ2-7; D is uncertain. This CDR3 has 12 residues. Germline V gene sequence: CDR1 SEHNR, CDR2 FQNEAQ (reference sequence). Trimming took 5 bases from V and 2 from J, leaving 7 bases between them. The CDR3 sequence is CASSLDTYEQYF. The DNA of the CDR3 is TGTGCCAGCAGCCTCGACACCTACGAGCAGTACTTC.